Following are 29 T cell receptor beta chains from one sample sequenced in a study of radiation and T cells in renal cell carcinoma. Profiling relied on immunoSEQ multiplex PCR, and the TCRdb table lists in-frame clones only, not all of them. The sample yields more than 60,000 clones, approximately 87% seen once. Described time point: blood 4 weeks post-SBRT, at nephrectomy. Sample treatment: 15 Gy SBRT to primary tumor, nephrectomy 4 weeks later. Specimen: blood, collected from a patient whose treatment included radiotherapy and nephrectomy. Receptor source: a woman aged 55-70 years with renal cell carcinoma.

V gene TRBV15 combines with J gene TRBJ2-1, with TRBD2 matching over 11 bases. Trimming cost V 0 bases and J 5 bases; bases outside gene matches: 9. Germline V gives CDR1 LNHNV, CDR2 YYDKDF (reference sequence). The CDR3 covers 18 residues. The CDR3 protein is CATSRDRASGRRHNEQFF. The CDR3 DNA reads TGTGCCACCAGCAGAGATCGGGCTAGCGGGAGGCGGCACAATGAGCAGTTCTTC.

In its sample, this clone was seen a few times. The chain has TRBV18 and TRBJ1-1; D gene unclear. With 2 bases removed from V and 4 bases from J, the gap between germline ends came to 8 bases. The CDR3 runs to 13 residues. Germline CDR1 KGHSH, CDR2 LQKENI. The CDR3 DNA reads as TGTGCCAGCTCACCAGGGGAGACCACTGAAGCTTTCTTT. Translated: CASSPGETTEAFF.

The chain links TRBV5-1 to TRBJ1-1; D call uncertain. The germline CDR1 and CDR2 sequences are SGHRS and YFSETQ. Trimming took 0 bases from V and 8 from J, leaving 5 bases between them. This CDR3 comprises 11 residues. This chain's CDR3 is CASSLGREAFF. The CDR3 DNA reads TGCGCCAGCAGCTTGGGGAGGGAAGCTTTCTTT.

This clone was seen a few times. This chain connects TRBV5-1 to TRBJ1-1; tentative D call: TRBD1 (6 bases). The V end was cut by 6 bases, the J end by 1 base, with 16 bases between. Germline CDR1 and CDR2: SGHRS and YFSETQ. The CDR3 is 15 residues long. DNA for the CDR3: TGCGCCAGCACGCGGTCCTGGGGGCCGAACACTGAAGCTTTCTTT. Amino acids: CASTRSWGPNTEAFF.

CDR3 residues: CASSQATWGADTEAFF. In DNA form, the CDR3 reads TGCGCCAGCAGCCAAGCGACATGGGGTGCGGACACTGAAGCTTTCTTT. The chain uses TRBV4-1 and TRBJ1-1; D is unclear. Germline V lookup: CDR1 MGHRA, CDR2 YSYEKL. This CDR3 has 16 amino acids. V lost 1 base, J lost 3 bases, and 15 bases lay in between.

The rearrangement uses TRBV4-1 and TRBJ2-5, with D unclear. V lost 1 base and J lost 5, with 8 bases in between. The CDR3 is 13 residues long. Looked up from germline, CDR1 is MGHRA and CDR2 is YSYEKL. CDR3 sequence: CASSQAELETQYF. Written as DNA, the CDR3 is TGCGCCAGCAGCCAAGCGGAGCTGGAGACCCAGTACTTC.

Only a few counts were recorded for this clone. V usage is TRBV4-1 and J usage is TRBJ1-2; 8 bases align to TRBD1. The CDR3 totals 15 residues. Germline assignment: CDR1 MGHRA and CDR2 YSYEKL. The junction had 7 bases not matched to a gene; V was cut back by 1 base and J by 6 bases. The CDR3 coding sequence is TGCGCCAGCAGCCAAGTGGCAGGGGGCGATGATGGCTACACCTTC. Translation: CASSQVAGGDDGYTF.

The V gene is TRBV11-2, the J gene TRBJ1-1; no clear D gene. The CDR3 length is 14 residues. CDR1 and CDR2 (germline): SGHAT, FQNNGV. The V end lost 0 bases, the J end lost 13 bases, and 18 bases lay between the germline ends. CDR3 amino acids: CASSLEASDGSVFF. CDR3 coding DNA: TGTGCCAGCAGCTTAGAGGCTTCGGACGGCAGCGTTTTCTTT.

This clone appeared once. The chain combines TRBV10-2 with TRBJ1-6; 9 bases are a match to TRBD1. The germline V gene encodes CDR1 WSHSY and CDR2 SAAADI. This CDR3 comprises 13 residues. Trimming cost V 4 bases and J 10 bases; bases outside gene matches: 2. The CDR3 DNA reads as TGCGCCAGCAGTGGGACAGGGGCGTCACCCCTCCACTTT. Its translation is CASSGTGASPLHF.

The V gene is TRBV28, the J gene TRBJ1-2; D is ambiguous. V was shortened by 5 bases and J by 7 bases, with 8 bases between the two germline ends. The CDR3 runs 11 residues. Germline V gene sequence: CDR1 MDHEN, CDR2 SYDVKM. The CDR3 loop reads CASSAFGGYTF. CDR3 nucleotides: TGTGCCAGCAGTGCCTTCGGTGGCTACACCTTC.

This chain connects TRBV5-6 to TRBJ1-3, with a tentative D call TRBD1 (5 bases). The CDR3 extends over 16 amino acids. The germline V gene encodes CDR1 SGHDT and CDR2 YYEEEE. V was clipped by 0 bases and J by 2 bases, with 12 bases between them. The CDR3 reads CASSLVGGSAGNTIYF. DNA of the CDR3: TGTGCCAGCAGCTTGGTGGGGGGGAGCGCTGGAAACACCATATATTTT.

The chain carries TRBV9 and TRBJ2-5; D is ambiguous. This CDR3 is 13 amino acids long. Germline V lookup: CDR1 SGDLS, CDR2 YYNGEE. V lost 0 bases and J 2 bases, leaving 5 bases between the germline ends. The DNA of the CDR3 is TGTGCCAGCAGCGTAGACGTTCAAGAGACCCAGTACTTC. The encoded protein is CASSVDVQETQYF. The full variable domain, completed using reference TRBV9 and TRBJ2-5, is DSGVTQTPKHLITATGQRVTLRCSPRSGDLSVYWYQQSLDQGLQFLIQYYNGEERAKGNILERFSAQQFPDLHSELNLSSLELGDSALYFCASSVDVQETQYFGPGTRLLVL.

The chain employs TRBV6-6 and TRBJ2-3; D may be TRBD1 or TRBD2 (6 bases each). The CDR3 is made up of 16 amino acids. The germline V gene encodes CDR1 MNHNY and CDR2 SVGAGI (reference sequence). Trimming pared 2 bases from V and 1 base from J, leaving 13 bases between. CDR3 coding DNA: TGTGCCAGCAGTTACCTGATGGGGGGCCGCACAGATACGCAGTATTTT. This encodes CASSYLMGGRTDTQYF.

On this clone itself: Other DNA sequences in this specimen translate into the identical CDR3. The genes are TRBV6-5 and TRBJ2-2; tentatively, D is TRBD2 (5 bases). Germline CDR1 and CDR2: MNHEY and SVGAGI. V lost 6 bases to trimming and J lost 2 bases, with 10 bases between them. There are 14 residues in the CDR3. In DNA, the CDR3 is TGTGCCAGCAGCCGGGGAAGAAACACCGGGGAGCTGTTTTTT. Translated: CASSRGRNTGELFF.

This chain connects TRBV13 to TRBJ2-4; D is possibly TRBD2 (5 bases). This CDR3 has 18 residues. CDR1 and CDR2 from the germline V gene are PRHDT and FYEKMQ (reference sequence). V dropped 5 bases and J dropped 0 bases, with 20 bases sitting between them. The CDR3 DNA sequence: TGTGCCAGCAGCCCGGAAACGACCGCCGAGGGAGCCAAAAACATTCAGTACTTC. Translating gives CASSPETTAEGAKNIQYF.

V gene TRBV11-2 combines with J gene TRBJ2-7, with a weak D call TRBD1 (7 bases). This CDR3 has 11 residues. Between the trimmed V and J ends, which lost 4 bases and 9 bases, there was a span of 10 bases. CDR1 and CDR2 (germline): SGHAT, FQNNGV. Written as DNA, the CDR3 is TGTGCCAGCAGCTACAGGGGAGGGCAGTACTTC. It is translated as CASSYRGGQYF.

The gene calls are TRBV2 and TRBJ2-2, with 7 bases lining up with TRBD1. Losses at the gene ends were 2 bases for V and 4 bases for J; bases not matched to a gene: 1. CDR3 length equals 14 residues. Germline values: CDR1 SNHLY, CDR2 FYNNEI. Written as DNA, the CDR3 is TGTGCCAGCAGTGAAACAGGGGCCACCGGGGAGCTGTTTTTT. Translation: CASSETGATGELFF.

The CDR3 is CAWKGGQGAEAFF. CDR3 DNA: TGTGCCTGGAAGGGGGGACAGGGCGCTGAAGCTTTCTTT. The chain has TRBV30 and TRBJ1-1; the match to TRBD1 covers 9 bases. Germline CDR1 reads GTSNPN; CDR2 reads SVGIG (reference sequence). CDR3 length: 13 residues. V shed 4 bases, J shed 6 bases, and the junction held 6 bases outside the gene matches.

V is TRBV5-1 and J is TRBJ2-1, with D unresolved. Germline V gives CDR1 SGHRS, CDR2 YFSETQ. CDR3 size: 14 residues. V gave up 5 bases and J gave up 5 bases, with 14 bases separating them. The CDR3 loop reads CASSPTPSNNEQFF. The CDR3 bases are TGCGCCAGCAGTCCGACCCCCAGTAACAATGAGCAGTTCTTC.

In this sample, this clone turned up once. The chain carries TRBV11-2 and TRBJ1-1; D unclear. The V gene lost 2 bases and the J gene lost 4 bases, with 8 bases spanning the gap. Germline V gene sequence: CDR1 SGHAT, CDR2 FQNNGV. CDR3 length: 13 amino acids. CDR3 in amino acids: CASSLKILTEAFF. In DNA, the CDR3 is TGTGCCAGCAGCTTAAAAATACTCACTGAAGCTTTCTTT.

The chain links TRBV2 to TRBJ1-6; TRBD1 might be the D (6 bases). Trimming shortened V by 3 bases and J by 8 bases, and 11 bases separated the two germline ends. The germline V gene encodes CDR1 SNHLY and CDR2 FYNNEI. This CDR3 has 14 residues. The CDR3: CASSELQGYSPLHF. For the CDR3, the DNA is TGTGCCAGCAGTGAGTTACAGGGTTATTCACCCCTCCACTTT. The variable domain in full, with the rest retrieved from reference TRBV2 and TRBJ1-6, is EPEVTQTPSHQVTQMGQEVILRCVPISNHLYFYWYRQILGQKVEFLVSFYNNEISEKSEIFDDQFSVERPDGSNFTLKIRSTKLEDSAMYFCASSELQGYSPLHFGNGTRLTVT.

The rearrangement links TRBV5-1 to TRBJ2-3; 10 bases line up with TRBD1. This CDR3 spans 17 amino acids. J was trimmed by 2 bases and V by 0 bases; bases with no gene match: 6. The germline V gene has CDR1 SGHRS and CDR2 YFSETQ. CDR3 in DNA: TGCGCCAGCAGCTTGGCCTTTGGACAGGGGGTCACAGATACGCAGTATTTT. This translates into CASSLAFGQGVTDTQYF.

The chain joins TRBV6-5 to TRBJ2-7; D is possibly TRBD1 (7 bases). V lost 6 bases to trimming and J lost 7 bases, with 16 bases between them. Germline CDR1 MNHEY, CDR2 SVGAGI. The CDR3 length is 13 residues. CDR3 nucleotides: TGTGCCAGCAGCCAAGGGGGCGCGGGGGAGCAGTACTTC. It yields the protein CASSQGGAGEQYF.

The V and J genes are TRBV11-2 and TRBJ1-3; D is perhaps TRBD1 (5 bases). Germline V gives CDR1 SGHAT, CDR2 FQNNGV. CDR3 length equals 12 residues. V was shortened by 11 bases and J by 0 bases, with 8 bases between the two germline ends. The CDR3 loop is CAGGSSGNTIYF. DNA for the CDR3: TGTGCCGGGGGGAGCTCTGGAAACACCATATATTTT.

V is TRBV6-1 and J is TRBJ1-4; 7 bases align to TRBD1. The trim removed 5 bases at V and 3 bases at J, leaving 3 bases unmatched. Germline CDR1 reads MNHNS; CDR2 reads SASEGT. This CDR3 is built from 14 residues. The CDR3 sequence is CASSPGTANEKLFF. CDR3 DNA sequence: TGTGCCAGCAGTCCCGGGACAGCTAATGAAAAACTGTTTTTT.

The V call is TRBV25-1, the J call TRBJ2-3; D is perhaps TRBD2 (6 bases). CDR1 and CDR2 from the germline V gene are MGHDK and SYGVNS. The length of the CDR3 is 14 residues. Trimming removed 7 bases at V and 4 bases at J, with 15 bases between. The CDR3 nucleotides read TGTGCCAGCATGGGGCGGGGAGGTCCAGATACGCAGTATTTT. This codes for CASMGRGGPDTQYF.

The chain has TRBV29-1 and TRBJ1-5; D is undetermined. The CDR3 is 13 amino acids. Per germline, CDR1 SQVTM and CDR2 ANQGSEA. Trimming removed 3 bases at V and 6 bases at J, with 12 bases between. This chain's CDR3 is CSVESQEGQPQHF. CDR3 DNA: TGCAGCGTTGAGTCCCAGGAGGGTCAGCCCCAGCATTTT.

The chain carries TRBV9 and TRBJ2-7, with no clear D. V was clipped by 2 bases and J by 4 bases, with 16 bases between them. This CDR3 is built from 15 residues. Germline V CDR1 and CDR2: SGDLS, YYNGEE. In DNA form, the CDR3 reads TGTGCCAGCAGCGTGGGTTTCGAGACCCGTTACGAGCAGTACTTC. Translation: CASSVGFETRYEQYF. Looking up the rest from reference TRBV9 and TRBJ2-7 gives the full variable domain: DSGVTQTPKHLITATGQRVTLRCSPRSGDLSVYWYQQSLDQGLQFLIQYYNGEERAKGNILERFSAQQFPDLHSELNLSSLELGDSALYFCASSVGFETRYEQYFGPGTRLTVT.

The CDR3 reads CASSTDPDGYGYTF. The CDR3 DNA is TGTGCCAGTAGTACAGACCCCGATGGGTATGGCTACACCTTC. The rearrangement uses TRBV19 and TRBJ1-2; no clear D. Germline loops: CDR1 LNHDA, CDR2 SQIVND (reference sequence). V shed 4 bases and J shed 5 bases, with 14 bases lying between them. This CDR3 has 14 amino acids.